This is a list of T cell receptor beta chains from one sample in a study of shared clonotypes between healthy human individuals. The assay was immunoSEQ multiplex PCR, and TCRdb's table has in-frame clones only and misses some. Here the sample spans 330,000 or so clones, 74% being singletons. Sequenced sample: memory CD4+ T cells sorted from blood. All receptors derive from a man in his thirties or forties in good health. The conserved cysteine and the conserved F or W are not part of the CDR3 here.

13 | TRBJ2-7 | TRBV4-1 | ASSQRQAFSYEQY
12 | TRBJ2-3 | TRBV27 | ASSLGRDTDTQY
14 | TRBJ2-2 | TRBV11-2 | ASSLVGGRGTGELF
13 | TRBJ1-2 | TRBV19 | ASKTGNTPNYGYT
13 | TRBJ2-1 | TRBV5-4 | ASSPGQRGGNEQF
18 | TRBJ2-4 | TRBV5-1 | ASSLAQITWTGVRKNIQY
12 | TRBJ1-3 | TRBV5-1 | ASSSDGSGNTIY
12 | TRBJ2-3 | TRBV29-1 | SVGGGRGTDTQY
14 | TRBJ2-5 | TRBV7-3 | ASSLTATRGLETQY
11 | TRBJ2-5 | TRBV27 | ASSFKYQETQY
12 | TRBJ1-4 | TRBV6-5 | ASRVWRGDEKLF
12 | TRBJ2-1 | TRBV5-1 | ASKSDRGSHEQF
13 | TRBJ2-1 | TRBV5-3 | ARSLARPSYNEQF
14 | TRBJ2-7 | TRBV5-1 | ASSFDSGRASYEQY
13 | TRBJ1-3 | TRBV9 | ASGGRGRTGNTIY
11 | TRBJ1-4 | TRBV10-1 | ASSESAGGKLF
12 | TRBJ2-3 | TRBV7-2 | ASSPGLATDTQY
8 | TRBJ1-1 | TRBV29-1 | SAVNTEAF
13 | TRBJ1-2 | TRBV9 | ASSVEPTGSYGYT
17 | TRBJ2-1 | TRBV27 | ASSSRGSGRTSSYNEQF
14 | TRBJ2-2 | TRBV5-6 | ASSLDLGGITGELF
13 | TRBJ2-7 | TRBV7-9 | ASSLAGHLGYEQY
12 | TRBJ2-5 | TRBV6-5 | ASSYGTGGKTQY
13 | TRBJ1-4 | TRBV15 | ATSRLQGPNEKLF
11 | TRBJ2-5 | TRBV29-1 | SVEAIVGETQY
10 | TRBJ2-1 | TRBV11-2 | ASSLPLMEQF
15 | TRBJ1-2 | TRBV7-9 | ASSVHGTGRRAYGYT
15 | TRBJ2-3 | TRBV7-9 | ASSPPGAGSSTDTQY
12 | TRBJ2-7 | TRBV18 | ASSPDHRPYEQY
12 | TRBJ2-1 | TRBV11-1 | ASSLMTLAGEQF
16 | TRBJ2-1 | TRBV7-8 | ASSSNRDRGGAWNEQF
11 | TRBJ1-2 | TRBV18 | ASSPDPGSFYT
11 | TRBJ1-1 | TRBV29-1 | SVVSGTGSEAF
14 | TRBJ2-7 | TRBV9 | ASSDSESDFTYEQY
12 | TRBJ2-2 | TRBV5-1 | ASSFSGNTGELF
11 | TRBJ1-4 | TRBV27 | ASSFRQGEKLF
13 | TRBJ2-7 | TRBV7-9 | ASSQGLAGNYEQY
14 | TRBJ2-1 | TRBV10-3 | AIRRDLRLASDEQF
13 | TRBJ2-1 | TRBV6-1 | ASSGGPPSYNEQF
9 | TRBJ2-7 | TRBV2 | ASSTLAEQY
10 | TRBJ2-7 | TRBV6-6 | ASSNTGNEQY